This TCR beta chain was found in a study of CD8 T cells in ankylosing spondylitis. The study, taken as a whole, reports: CD8+ by phenotype, disease-linked clones were relatively rare in peripheral blood. The clones that were linked to disease were reported to be significantly enriched in matched synovial fluid samples from ankylosing spondylitis patients. Some motif variants had been reported before (in reactive arthritis synovial fluid and blood).

TCRdb used MiXCR to reprocess the 5' RACE reads, holding one entry per CDR3 protein. The table shows about 240,000 distinct CDR3 sequences, with 8.6% occurring only once. The CDR3 length is 15 residues. V shed 6 bases and J 9 bases; nucleotides not matched to a gene: 15. This clonotype appeared many times. Its antigen is as yet unknown. The origin of this receptor is a male donor with ankylosing spondylitis or in good health (not recorded which). Sequenced sample: blood, either unsorted or a sorted T cell fraction (not recorded which). J is TRBJ2-3 and V is TRBV12-3 or TRBV12-4; 7 positions match TRBD2. The DNA for the CDR3 is TGTGCCAGCAGCATCGGGGCGGGAGCTCGTCCCACGCAGTATTTT. Protein: CASSIGAGARPTQYF.